One TCR beta chain is described in this entry. Its antigen is not yet known. Base qualities were left out, and no much larger clone turns up one base away. Reading the germline V gene gives CDR1 MGHRA and CDR2 YSYEKL. The CDR3 runs 14 residues from the cysteine to the phenylalanine. Only the CDR3 region is kept as DNA, spanning 42 bases read in frame from base 1. The junction carries 13 bases between V and J, which are trimmed by 1 base and 6 bases respectively. TCRbeta CDR3 regions were amplified from genomic DNA by means of the immunoSEQ Assay, a bias-controlled multiplex PCR. Regarding the original processing steps: The number of nucleated cells in each sample was estimated from the amplification of reference gene primers within the assay. To quantify the absolute abundance of each unique TCRbeta CDR3 rearrangement, sequence reads were collapsed and filtered. For each sample, productive Simpson clonality was calculated as the square root of Simpson's diversity index across productive rearrangements. TCRdb holds this immuneACCESS table with in-frame rearrangements only. Some clones are missing; in checked studies, unresolved V genes explain under half, and the rest has no known cause. V, J and clone size were drawn from that table, and D and trimming were deduced from the DNA. For this sample there are 180,000 or so clones; roughly 88% appear just once. Approximately 1.2% of the sample comes from the top ten.

This sample is drawn from a study of blood T cell repertoires in COVID-19 (dated by TCRdb to between 2020 and 2021). In terms of the full investigation: Samples covering the acute and convalescent phases of COVID-19 were provided by collaborators in the United States, Italy and Spain. Where available, HLA class I and class II types were obtained from metadata supplied by the sample provider rather than from assay-based typing. The repertoires were made available in a free public database intended to serve as a resource for research on the immune response to SARS-CoV-2. Subjects who had been exposed to COVID-19, were actively infected with it, or had recovered from it provided the deeply sampled blood TCRbeta repertoires that made up the dataset. Samples were obtained from the ongoing ImmuneRACE study (first 160 participants) and from 1,254 subjects provided by 6 global collaborators. Sample metadata almost always included a de-identified subject ID, COVID-19 status, age in years and sex. The material from the prospective study consisted of cDNA or gDNA derived from T cells, B-cell-depleted T cells, or PBMCs.

Another Seattle source contributed samples from volunteer blood donors who had recovered from COVID-19. The collaborating institutions used their own protocols to collect whole blood in K2EDTA tubes. For TCRbeta analysis, collaborator samples were shipped as frozen whole blood, as isolated PBMCs, or as DNA extracted from either sample type. Here is what the overall study found, with its caveats: How much clinical and demographic metadata was included differed by source and by participant, and the metadata was provided uncurated.

Specimen: peripheral blood. The chain is made from TRBV4-1 and TRBJ2-7, with the D gene not clear enough to name. This clonotype was sampled from a man in his fifties or sixties who had recovered from COVID-19. The DNA is TGCGCCAGCAGCCAAGGGCCCGGAAACAGCGAGCAGTACTTC. Its amino acids are CASSQGPGNSEQYF.